This TCR beta chain came from a study of blood T cell repertoires in COVID-19. Study overall: From T cells, B-cell-depleted T cells, or PBMCs came the material, which was cDNA or gDNA.

In the original analysis: Amplification of reference gene primers was used by the study to estimate nucleated cell counts. The method was immunoSEQ multiplex PCR; TCRdb's version includes in-frame clones alone and lacks a portion of them. That table gives V, J and clone size, and the DNA gave D and trimming. The table lists some 12,000 clones, about 88% of them singletons, with approximately 13% in the top ten. The CDR3 runs 18 residues. The V and J ends lost 5 bases and 0 bases respectively, with 19 bases between them. From germline, CDR1 is MGHRA and CDR2 YSYEKL. V gene TRBV4-1 combines with J gene TRBJ2-2; no clear D gene. The clonotype originates from a man in his 70s with active COVID-19. Specimen: peripheral blood. This chain's CDR3 is CASSRPTAGSANTGELFF. CDR3 sequence (DNA): TGCGCCAGCAGCAGACCGACCGCAGGCTCCGCGAACACCGGGGAGCTGTTTTTT.